Each of the 19 T cell receptor beta chains below was sequenced from the same sample in a study of shared clonotypes between healthy human individuals. As defined, naive CD8 cells were CD45RO-negative and positively selected for CCR7, with terminally differentiated effector memory CD45RA+ cells excluded. Using immunoSEQ multiplex PCR, the repertoire was profiled, and TCRdb retains in-frame clones only, with some absent. In the table there are around 2,100,000 clones, about 95% of which are singletons. The sequencing input was naive CD8+ T cells sorted from blood. The source is a man aged 18 to 29 in good health.

The chain carries TRBV27 and TRBJ2-2, with 7 bases matching TRBD1. The J segment lost 6 bases and the V segment lost 5 bases, leaving 6 bases of the junction unmatched. The length of the CDR3 is 14 residues. Germline CDR1 reads MNHEY; CDR2 reads SMNVEV (reference sequence). CDR3 loop: CASSIDRAAGELFF. The CDR3 region has the DNA TGTGCCAGCAGTATAGACAGGGCCGCCGGGGAGCTGTTTTTT.

This clone is a singleton in its sample. This same CDR3 is encoded by further DNA sequences in the sample. The chain couples TRBV5-6 to TRBJ1-6, with D uncertain. The CDR3 sequence is 14 residues long. V gave up 3 bases and J gave up 7 bases, with 11 bases separating them. From germline, CDR1 is SGHDT and CDR2 YYEEEE. CDR3 region: CASSSDGFNSPLHF. CDR3 bases: TGTGCCAGCAGCTCGGACGGATTCAATTCACCCCTCCACTTT.

The chain couples TRBV27 to TRBJ2-1, with 8 bases identical to TRBD1. V dropped 6 bases and J dropped 6; count of bases not matched to a gene: 13. CDR3 length: 16 amino acids. Germline-derived CDR1 and CDR2 are MNHEY and SMNVEV (reference sequence). Written as DNA, the CDR3 is TGTGCCAGCAGACCCAGCAGGGGGCAAGGGGGCAATGAGCAGTTCTTC. It is translated as CASRPSRGQGGNEQFF.

The rearrangement links TRBV28 to TRBJ2-5; D may be TRBD1 (5 bases). Germline V gene sequence: CDR1 MDHEN, CDR2 SYDVKM. The CDR3 consists of 15 residues. V lost 5 bases and J 1 base, leaving 14 bases between the germline ends. CDR3 nucleotide sequence: TGTGCCAGCAGTGCCTTTGATCAGGGCCAAGAGACCCAGTACTTC. It yields the protein CASSAFDQGQETQYF.

The gene calls are TRBV7-9 and TRBJ2-1; TRBD1 agrees at 9 bases. V shed 5 bases and J 7 bases; nucleotides not matched to a gene: 9. This CDR3 has 15 residues. CDR1 is SEHNR, CDR2 FQNEAQ, per germline (reference sequence). The CDR3 region is CASSQTTGGKNEQFF. Here the CDR3 DNA reads TGTGCCAGCAGCCAAACCACAGGGGGCAAGAATGAGCAGTTCTTC.

V gene TRBV5-1 combines with J gene TRBJ2-1; 7 positions match TRBD2. J was trimmed by 2 bases and V by 1 base; bases with no gene match: 3. Germline CDR1 and CDR2: SGHRS and YFSETQ. CDR3 size: 15 residues. The CDR3 nucleotides are TGCGCCAGCAGCTTGTCCCGGGGGGCCTACAATGAGCAGTTCTTC. It translates to CASSLSRGAYNEQFF.

The V gene is TRBV6-6, the J gene TRBJ2-3; the D gene is possibly TRBD1 (6 bases). The CDR3 has 12 amino acids. V lost 6 bases and J lost 3, with 7 bases in between. CDR1 MNHNY and CDR2 SVGAGI come from the germline V gene (reference sequence). The CDR3 loop is CASSQGTDTQYF. The CDR3 DNA is TGTGCCAGCAGCCAGGGGACAGATACGCAGTATTTT.

The rearrangement joins TRBV4-1 to TRBJ2-1; D is perhaps TRBD2 (5 bases). Germline assignment: CDR1 MGHRA and CDR2 YSYEKL. This CDR3 is 17 amino acids long. Trimming cost V 1 base and J 3 bases, with 16 bases left between them. CDR3 nucleotide sequence: TGCGCCAGCAGCCAAGTACCCGCGGAGGCCTACTACAATGAGCAGTTCTTC. Protein: CASSQVPAEAYYNEQFF.

The chain combines TRBV2 with TRBJ1-3; no clear D gene. This CDR3 is built from 16 residues. Trimming took off 2 bases at V and 0 bases at J, with 11 bases between the two ends. CDR1 and CDR2 (germline): SNHLY, FYNNEI. The CDR3 nucleotides read TGTGCCAGCAGTGAATCGATGCCAAGCTCTGGAAACACCATATATTTT. Translated, it gives CASSESMPSSGNTIYF.

The chain employs TRBV15 and TRBJ1-5; D remains ambiguous. V dropped 2 bases and J dropped 0 bases, with 11 bases sitting between them. Germline CDR1 LNHNV, CDR2 YYDKDF (reference sequence). The CDR3 has 16 amino acids. The CDR3 DNA reads TGTGCCACCAGCAGAAGAAGGGTTAATAGCAATCAGCCCCAGCATTTT. Amino acids: CATSRRRVNSNQPQHF.

The V call is TRBV27, the J call TRBJ2-3; D ambiguous. This CDR3 comprises 16 residues. Per germline, CDR1 MNHEY and CDR2 SMNVEV (reference sequence). Trimming cost V 2 bases and J 0 bases, with 12 bases left between them. The CDR3 loop reads CASSLHWGASTDTQYF. The CDR3 DNA reads TGTGCCAGCAGTTTACATTGGGGTGCTAGCACAGATACGCAGTATTTT.

J is TRBJ1-1 and V is TRBV16, with unresolved D. Germline V lookup: CDR1 KGHSY, CDR2 FQNENV. With 6 bases removed from V and 1 base from J, the gap between germline ends came to 12 bases. The CDR3 has 14 amino acids. The CDR3 region is CASSLSEENTEAFF. The CDR3 nucleotides read TGTGCCAGCAGTCTAAGTGAGGAGAACACTGAAGCTTTCTTT.

The CDR3 DNA is TGTGCCAGCCTGGGGGCCACAGGGGACTCCTACAATGAGCAGTTCTTC. Its translation is CASLGATGDSYNEQFF. The chain is built from TRBV19 and TRBJ2-1, with TRBD1 identical over 7 bases. CDR3 length equals 16 residues. The V gene end was trimmed by 9 bases and the J gene end by 0 bases; junction bases not matched to a gene: 11. Germline-derived CDR1 and CDR2 are LNHDA and SQIVND (reference sequence).

The chain has TRBV5-1 and TRBJ2-3; 7 positions match TRBD1. The V segment lost 2 bases and the J segment 2 bases; nucleotides outside the gene matches: 5. From germline, CDR1 is SGHRS and CDR2 YFSETQ. This CDR3 contains 15 residues. CDR3 protein: CASSFRTGTTDTQYF. The DNA for the CDR3 is TGCGCCAGCAGCTTCCGGACAGGAACCACAGATACGCAGTATTTT. Together with reference TRBV5-1 and TRBJ2-3, the CDR3 gives the full variable domain: KAGVTQTPRYLIKTRGQQVTLSCSPISGHRSVSWYQQTPGQGLQFLFEYFSETQRNKGNFPGRFSGRQFSNSRSEMNVSTLELGDSALYLCASSFRTGTTDTQYFGPGTRLTVL.

The chain joins TRBV21-1 to TRBJ2-5; TRBD2, as called in the table, went unchecked against the DNA. TRBV21-1 is assigned pseudogene status. CDR3 length equals 15 residues. The CDR3 nucleotides are TGTGCCAGCAACGCTAGCGGGAGGCCCGGGGAGACCCAGTACTTC. This translates into CASNASGRPGETQYF.

The chain employs TRBV29-1 and TRBJ2-1, with D maybe TRBD2 (7 bases). V was cut by 4 bases and J by 2 bases, with 12 bases left in between. Per germline, CDR1 SQVTM and CDR2 ANQGSEA. This CDR3 has 14 residues. The DNA for the CDR3 is TGCAGCGTTGTGGGGGGGCGGACCTACAATGAGCAGTTCTTC. Protein: CSVVGGRTYNEQFF.

The chain recombines TRBV30 with TRBJ2-7, with D perhaps matching TRBD1 or TRBD2 (5 bases each). Germline assignment: CDR1 GTSNPN and CDR2 SVGIG (reference sequence). V gave up 2 bases and J gave up 6 bases, with 8 bases separating them. CDR3 length: 11 residues. The CDR3 spells CAWSTGTEQYF. DNA of the CDR3: TGTGCCTGGAGTACGGGGACCGAGCAGTACTTC.

Comments on this clone: Different DNA sequences within this sample yield the same CDR3. The rearrangement joins TRBV9 to TRBJ2-7; either TRBD1 or TRBD2 may fit D (5 bases each). From germline, CDR1 is SGDLS and CDR2 YYNGEE. Deletions cut 0 bases from V and 0 bases from J, with 10 bases between. The length of the CDR3 is 15 residues. CDR3: CASSVGDGSSYEQYF. In nucleotides, the CDR3 is TGTGCCAGCAGCGTAGGGGACGGAAGCTCCTACGAGCAGTACTTC.

The chain carries TRBV6-6 and TRBJ2-3; 9 nucleotides match TRBD2. CDR1 and CDR2 from the germline V gene are MNHNY and SVGAGI (reference sequence). J was trimmed by 4 bases and V by 2 bases; bases with no gene match: 7. The CDR3 has 16 residues. CDR3 bases: TGTGCCAGCAGTTACATGCGGGAGGGCCTTGCAGATACGCAGTATTTT. It codes for CASSYMREGLADTQYF.